One sample yielded the 26 T cell receptor beta chains listed below, sequenced in a study of T-cell memory formation after mild COVID-19. TCRdb used MiXCR to reprocess the 5' RACE reads, holding one entry per CDR3 protein. The table includes approximately 400,000 distinct CDR3 sequences, 15% to 20% detected once. The sequencing input was PBMCs or a T cell subset sorted from them (not recorded which). These receptors came from a young man who had mild COVID-19 (a few samples of this study predate the infection). Cell type and time point are not known.

This chain links TRBV7-9 with TRBJ2-7; D is undetermined. The length of the CDR3 is 15 residues. Germline CDR1 SEHNR, CDR2 FQNEAQ (reference sequence). The germline V and J ends were trimmed by 1 base and 3 bases, with 13 bases remaining between them. The CDR3 sequence is CASSLGSTGNYEQYF. The DNA for the CDR3 is TGTGCCAGCAGCTTAGGTTCGACTGGGAACTACGAGCAGTACTTC.

This clonotype was picked up many times. The chain is built from TRBV4-3 and TRBJ2-7, with 9 bases lining up with TRBD1. The V segment lost 3 bases and the J segment 7 bases; nucleotides outside the gene matches: 7. Germline CDR1 LGHNA, CDR2 YSLEER. The CDR3 consists of 14 residues. The DNA for the CDR3 is TGCGCCAGCAGCCAGGTAACAGGGGGCCAAGAGCAGTACTTC. Translating gives CASSQVTGGQEQYF.

This rearrangement joins TRBV12-3 or TRBV12-4 to TRBJ1-1; 10 bases match TRBD1. The CDR3 length is 13 residues. Germline trimming cut 6 bases from V and 11 bases from J; bases unmatched to any gene: 9. CDR3 sequence reads: CASSYDRGRGAFF. CDR3 coding DNA: TGTGCCAGCAGCTATGACAGGGGGCGCGGGGCTTTCTTT.

This clonotype was counted between two and nine times. J is TRBJ2-7 and V is TRBV3-1; weak D call: TRBD1 (6 bases). CDR1 is LGHDT and CDR2 is YNNKEL in the germline V gene (reference sequence). This CDR3 has 16 residues. The V end was cut by 1 base, the J end by 0 bases, with 13 bases between. Here the CDR3 reads CASSQGWQGSSYEQYF. The DNA of the CDR3 is TGTGCCAGCAGCCAAGGATGGCAGGGGAGCTCCTACGAGCAGTACTTC.

This clonotype was detected many times. Compared with germline, one end of the junction differs, possibly owing to a read error. The CDR3 reads CASSLGGTQYF. CDR3 DNA: TGTGCTAGCAGCTTAGGGGGGACCCAGTACTTC. This rearrangement joins TRBV7-7 to TRBJ2-5; D perhaps matches TRBD1 (6 bases). Germline values: CDR1 SSHAT, CDR2 FNYEAQ (reference sequence). CDR3 size: 11 residues.

The J gene is TRBJ2-3, the V gene TRBV7-9; D remains ambiguous. Trimming left V 5 bases short and J 4 bases short, with 13 bases between. The germline CDR1 and CDR2 sequences are SEHNR and FQNEAQ (reference sequence). The CDR3 runs 14 residues. The CDR3 DNA reads TGTGCCAGCAGCCAACCGAGGTCTCCAGATACGCAGTATTTT. This gives the protein CASSQPRSPDTQYF.

This chain links TRBV20-1 with TRBJ2-1; D gene ambiguous. With 6 bases removed from V and 3 bases from J, the gap between germline ends came to 21 bases. CDR1 is DFQATT and CDR2 is SNEGSKA in the germline V gene (reference sequence). CDR3 length: 16 amino acids. The CDR3 region has the DNA TGCAGTGCCCCCAGAGGCCAGGCCTCTTTCTACAATGAGCAGTTCTTC. Protein sequence: CSAPRGQASFYNEQFF.

This clonotype was observed a few times. The genes are TRBV5-4 and TRBJ2-7, with 7 bases identical to TRBD1. The CDR3 covers 12 residues. With V trimmed by 4 bases and J by 2 bases, 0 bases remained unmatched. Germline V gene lookup returns CDR1 SGHNT and CDR2 YYREEE (reference sequence). The CDR3 sequence: CASSQGAYEQYF. The CDR3 nucleotides are TGTGCCAGCAGCCAGGGGGCCTACGAGCAGTACTTC. The whole variable domain, filled in from reference TRBV5-4 and TRBJ2-7, reads ETGVTQSPTHLIKTRGQQVTLRCSSQSGHNTVSWYQQALGQGPQFIFQYYREEENGRGNFPPRFSGLQFPNYSSELNVNALELDDSALYLCASSQGAYEQYFGPGTRLTVT.

DNA for the CDR3: TGTGCCAGCAGCGTCAGCCTATTGGATGAGCAGTTCTTC. This gives the protein CASSVSLLDEQFF. The rearrangement uses TRBV7-2 and TRBJ2-1; no definite D call. V shed 5 bases and J shed 8 bases, with 13 bases lying between them. CDR3 size: 13 residues. Germline loops: CDR1 SGHTA, CDR2 FQGNSA.

The V call is TRBV5-1, the J call TRBJ1-3, with D uncertain. CDR1 and CDR2 from the germline V gene are SGHRS and YFSETQ. This CDR3 spans 14 amino acids. V lost 9 bases and J lost 4, with 17 bases in between. The chain's CDR3 is CAIPVRIPGNTIYF. As DNA, the CDR3 is TGCGCCATCCCGGTCCGGATTCCCGGAAACACCATATATTTT. Based on the CDR3 plus reference TRBV5-1 and TRBJ1-3, the full variable domain is KAGVTQTPRYLIKTRGQQVTLSCSPISGHRSVSWYQQTPGQGLQFLFEYFSETQRNKGNFPGRFSGRQFSNSRSEMNVSTLELGDSALYLCAIPVRIPGNTIYFGEGSWLTVV.

The rearrangement joins TRBV7-8 to TRBJ2-4, with D maybe TRBD2 (7 bases). In germline, CDR1 is SGHVS, CDR2 FQNEAQ. The CDR3 totals 16 residues. V was cut by 3 bases and J by 8 bases, with 20 bases left in between. The CDR3 reads CASSFWRGGPQDIQYF. The CDR3 nucleotides are TGTGCCAGCAGCTTTTGGAGGGGGGGACCACAGGACATTCAGTACTTC.

This chain connects TRBV23-1 to TRBJ1-6; D is ambiguous. TRBV23-1 is labeled an ORF, and its function is uncertain. V gave up 3 bases and J gave up 8 bases, with 14 bases separating them. The CDR3 covers 15 residues. The CDR3 loop reads CASSHAGVGYSPLHF. CDR3 bases: TGCGCCAGCAGTCATGCCGGGGTCGGATATTCACCCCTCCACTTT.

The V call is TRBV4-1, the J call TRBJ2-5, with 7 bases identical to TRBD2. Germline assignment: CDR1 MGHRA and CDR2 YSYEKL. The CDR3 is 16 amino acids. The V and J ends lost 1 base and 5 bases, in that order; junction bases with no gene match: 10. CDR3 residues: CASSQVGGLSGETQYF. The CDR3 DNA reads as TGCGCCAGCAGCCAAGTTGGGGGACTAAGCGGGGAGACCCAGTACTTC.

The chain links TRBV6-1 to TRBJ2-3; D may be TRBD2 (5 bases). The CDR3 has 15 residues. Trimming took off 1 base at V and 6 bases at J, with 14 bases between the two ends. The V gene's germline CDR1 is MNHNS and CDR2 SASEGT. Written as DNA, the CDR3 is TGTGCCAGCAGTGAAGTCGCAGCGGTTGTGGATACGCAGTATTTT. Translating gives CASSEVAAVVDTQYF.

V usage is TRBV19 and J usage is TRBJ2-4; D remains unclear. This CDR3 region has 15 residues. Germline-derived CDR1 and CDR2 are LNHDA and SQIVND (reference sequence). Between the trimmed V and J ends, which lost 6 bases and 3 bases, there was a span of 15 bases. CDR3 region: CASRIASFGKNIQYF. In DNA, the CDR3 is TGTGCCAGTAGGATTGCCTCTTTTGGCAAAAACATTCAGTACTTC. The full variable domain, with the rest looked up from reference TRBV19 and TRBJ2-4, is DGGITQSPKYLFRKEGQNVTLSCEQNLNHDAMYWYRQDPGQGLRLIYYSQIVNDFQKGDIAEGYSVSREKKESFPLTVTSAQKNPTAFYLCASRIASFGKNIQYFGAGTRLSVL.

This clonotype was seen more than once but under ten times. The chain links TRBV9 to TRBJ2-1, with D possibly being TRBD1 or TRBD2 (6 bases each). V lost 0 bases and J 5 bases, leaving 12 bases between the germline ends. Germline CDR1 is SGDLS and CDR2 is YYNGEE. The CDR3 is 15 amino acids. The CDR3 region is CASSVVGGLNNEQFF. The CDR3 DNA is TGTGCCAGCAGCGTAGTAGGGGGACTCAACAATGAGCAGTTCTTC. Full variable domain (remainder filled in from reference TRBV9 and TRBJ2-1): DSGVTQTPKHLITATGQRVTLRCSPRSGDLSVYWYQQSLDQGLQFLIQYYNGEERAKGNILERFSAQQFPDLHSELNLSSLELGDSALYFCASSVVGGLNNEQFFGPGTRLTVL.

The rearrangement joins TRBV6-1 to TRBJ1-1, with TRBD1 matching over 8 bases. The germline gives CDR1 MNHNS, CDR2 SASEGT. V shed 7 bases, J shed 10 bases, and the junction held 14 bases outside the gene matches. This CDR3 is built from 14 residues. CDR3 in DNA: TGTGCCAGCACCCCGGGGCAGGGGGCAAGAGGAGCTTTCTTT. The encoded protein is CASTPGQGARGAFF.

This chain joins TRBV19 and TRBJ2-3, with D hard to call. This CDR3 spans 13 amino acids. Germline V lookup: CDR1 LNHDA, CDR2 SQIVND (reference sequence). Deletions cut 6 bases from V and 10 bases from J, with 17 bases between. The CDR3 spells CASSSSTRQPQYF. The CDR3 DNA reads TGTGCCAGTAGCTCCTCGACTCGGCAACCGCAGTATTTT.

V usage is TRBV30 and J usage is TRBJ2-5; 7 nucleotides line up with TRBD2. CDR3 size: 14 residues. J gave up 5 bases and V 5 bases, and 11 bases lay outside the gene matches. Germline values: CDR1 GTSNPN, CDR2 SVGIG (reference sequence). The CDR3 region is CAWVRPGGFETQYF. The DNA for the CDR3 is TGTGCCTGGGTCCGGCCGGGGGGATTCGAGACCCAGTACTTC.

This chain uses TRBV5-1 with TRBJ1-1, with a tentative D call TRBD1 (6 bases). The CDR3 spans 13 residues. The V gene's germline CDR1 is SGHRS and CDR2 YFSETQ. The V gene lost 0 bases and the J gene lost 10 bases, with 13 bases spanning the gap. CDR3 residues: CASSLGTAPRAFF. The CDR3 DNA reads as TGCGCCAGCAGCTTGGGGACAGCCCCGCGAGCTTTCTTT.

This clonotype was observed many times. The chain couples TRBV6-5 to TRBJ2-1; D is unclear. V gave up 7 bases and J gave up 0 bases, with 13 bases separating them. Per germline, CDR1 MNHEY and CDR2 SVGAGI. The CDR3 extends over 15 amino acids. This CDR3 reads CASNKGESSYNEQFF. The CDR3 DNA reads as TGTGCCAGCAACAAAGGAGAGAGCTCCTACAATGAGCAGTTCTTC.

The chain links TRBV28 to TRBJ2-2; D is unresolved. The CDR3 runs 14 residues. Germline CDR1 reads MDHEN; CDR2 reads SYDVKM. Trimming stripped 0 bases from V and 2 bases from J, with 4 bases between. The CDR3 here is CASSLWVNTGELFF. DNA of the CDR3: TGTGCCAGCAGTTTATGGGTCAACACCGGGGAGCTGTTTTTT.

V usage is TRBV4-3 and J usage is TRBJ2-1; TRBD2 agrees at 7 bases. The V and J ends lost 4 bases and 4 bases, in that order; junction bases with no gene match: 1. Germline loops: CDR1 LGHNA, CDR2 YSLEER. The CDR3 covers 13 residues. CDR3 protein: CASSRLAYNEQFF. CDR3 coding DNA: TGCGCCAGCAGCCGACTAGCTTACAATGAGCAGTTCTTC.

This clonotype was seen only a few times. This chain links TRBV15 with TRBJ2-1, with TRBD2 as a possible D gene (6 bases). The CDR3 sequence is 13 residues long. In germline, CDR1 is LNHNV, CDR2 YYDKDF (reference sequence). V lost 0 bases to trimming and J lost 13 bases, with 13 bases between them. CDR3 in DNA: TGTGCCACCAGCAGAGATCTGGGCGGGATACAGTTCTTC. As protein: CATSRDLGGIQFF.

This chain joins TRBV9 and TRBJ2-5, with 9 bases identical to TRBD2. The length of the CDR3 is 17 residues. The V segment lost 3 bases and the J segment 4 bases; nucleotides outside the gene matches: 13. Per the germline V gene, CDR1 is SGDLS and CDR2 is YYNGEE. The CDR3 DNA sequence: TGTGCCAGCAGCGCCACCCCCGGCCTAGCGGGAAGAGAGACCCAGTACTTC. Protein sequence: CASSATPGLAGRETQYF.

This clonotype was counted many times. The V and J genes are TRBV9 and TRBJ1-2; D is undetermined. Germline lookup yields CDR1 SGDLS and CDR2 YYNGEE. Trimming shortened V by 0 bases and J by 4 bases, and 4 bases separated the two germline ends. The CDR3 sequence is 12 residues long. The CDR3, as DNA: TGTGCCAGCAGCGTAGTCGGCTATGGCTACACCTTC. Translated, it gives CASSVVGYGYTF.